Following are 2 T cell receptor beta chains from one sample sequenced in a study of siplizumab effects on memory and regulatory T cells. Using immunoSEQ multiplex PCR, the repertoire was profiled, and TCRdb retains in-frame clones only, with some absent. The data show some 100,000 clones, with over 90% seen just once and 12% held by the top ten. Sequencing was carried out using non-Treg CD4+ T cells sorted from blood. These receptors were taken from a human donor in good health.

The V call is TRBV18, the J call TRBJ2-3; 8 nucleotides agree with TRBD2. Germline V gene sequence: CDR1 KGHSH, CDR2 LQKENI. V lost 0 bases to trimming and J lost 5 bases; unmatched junction nucleotides: 1. The CDR3 has 14 amino acids. The CDR3: CASSPPAGEDTQYF. The CDR3 DNA sequence: TGTGCCAGCTCACCACCAGCGGGAGAAGATACGCAGTATTTT. The full variable domain, completed using reference TRBV18 and TRBJ2-3, is NAGVMQNPRHLVRRRGQEARLRCSPMKGHSHVYWYRQLPEEGLKFMVYLQKENIIDESGMPKERFSAEFPKEGPSILRIQQVVRGDSAAYFCASSPPAGEDTQYFGPGTRLTVL.

This clone came up once. The genes are TRBV18 and TRBJ1-1; 7 bases fit TRBD1. Trimming at V came to 6 bases and at J to 9 bases, leaving 10 bases not matched to a gene. The CDR3 consists of 13 residues. Germline CDR1 and CDR2: KGHSH and LQKENI. CDR3 DNA: TGTGCCAGCTCGCCGACAGGGAGTTTGCAAGCTTTCTTT. It specifies CASSPTGSLQAFF.